A single sample is the source of the 8 T cell receptor beta chains below, sequenced in a study of breast tumors, draining lymph nodes, adjacent tissues. Using its own MiXCR run on the multiplex PCR reads, TCRdb lists one record per CDR3 protein. The profile shows 200,000 to 250,000 distinct CDR3 sequences, 32% of them singletons. Samples came from axillary lymph nodes draining the breast cancer. What was sequenced was axillary lymph node tissue. These TCRs come from a female donor with breast cancer. Some clones in this sample may be carry-over from other donors' samples.

This clonotype was seen ten or more times. The chain has TRBV2 and TRBJ2-5; the match to TRBD2 covers 7 bases. Germline loops: CDR1 SNHLY, CDR2 FYNNEI. The CDR3 contains 14 residues. J was trimmed by 5 bases and V by 4 bases; bases with no gene match: 7. The CDR3 here is CASSGGAGVETQYF. The CDR3 DNA is TGTGCCAGCAGTGGAGGTGCGGGAGTTGAGACCCAGTACTTC.

This clonotype was seen at least ten times. The rearrangement joins TRBV7-2 to TRBJ2-1; D perhaps matches TRBD1 (5 bases). Germline CDR1 is SGHTA and CDR2 is FQGNSA. There are 12 residues in the CDR3. V shed 2 bases and J shed 9 bases, with 8 bases lying between them. The CDR3 region is CASSLQGFEQFF. The CDR3 nucleotides read TGTGCCAGCAGCTTACAGGGATTTGAGCAGTTCTTC. The full variable domain, rest sourced from reference TRBV7-2 and TRBJ2-1, is GAGVSQSPSNKVTEKGKDVELRCDPISGHTALYWYRQSLGQGLEFLIYFQGNSAPDKSGLPSDRFSAERTGGSVSTLTIQRTQQEDSAVYLCASSLQGFEQFFGPGTRLTVL.

This clonotype was found many times. The rearrangement joins TRBV4-1 to TRBJ2-1; 9 positions match TRBD2. Germline CDR1 MGHRA, CDR2 YSYEKL. This CDR3 is built from 17 residues. V was clipped by 2 bases and J by 8 bases; unmatched bases: 13. The CDR3 sequence is CASSQWSIAGEVYEQFF. DNA of the CDR3: TGCGCCAGCAGCCAATGGTCGATAGCGGGAGAGGTTTATGAGCAGTTCTTC.

A remark on this clonotype: The junction differs from germline at one of its ends, possibly a read error. V gene TRBV10-3 combines with J gene TRBJ1-6; no firm D call. Germline CDR1 reads ENHRY; CDR2 reads SYGVKD. The CDR3 is 17 amino acids. CDR3 sequence (DNA): TGCGCCATCAGTGAAGCGCCAGGCAGCTCCTATAATTCACCCCTCCACTTT. It translates to CAISEAPGSSYNSPLHF.

The table lists this clonotype with many counts. The chain recombines TRBV30 with TRBJ1-5; unclear D gene. The CDR3 is 12 residues long. V dropped 4 bases and J dropped 4 bases, with 8 bases sitting between them. Germline lookup yields CDR1 GTSNPN and CDR2 SVGIG (reference sequence). CDR3 region: CAWNSQNQPQHF. DNA for the CDR3: TGTGCCTGGAACAGCCAGAATCAGCCCCAGCATTTT.

This clonotype was seen a single time. The chain combines TRBV12-3 or TRBV12-4 with TRBJ1-2; D remains ambiguous. Deletions cut 5 bases from V and 13 bases from J, with 8 bases between. The CDR3 is 9 residues long. The CDR3 DNA sequence: TGTGCCAGCAGTCCCCGAGGCACCTTC. Its translation: CASSPRGTF.

As regards this clonotype: This sequence may be a read error, since a much larger clone differs from it by one base. For the CDR3, the DNA is TGTGCCAGCAGCCCAAGGACAGGGGCCTACGAGCAGTACTTC. It specifies CASSPRTGAYEQYF. The chain uses TRBV11-1 and TRBJ2-7, with TRBD1 identical over 9 bases. V gave up 5 bases and J gave up 2 bases; unmatched junction bases: 4. CDR3 length: 14 residues. The V gene's germline CDR1 is SGHAT and CDR2 FQDESV (reference sequence).

CDR3 bases: TGCGCCAGCAGCTTGGATATCGGTTACGACACCCAGTACTTC. It translates to CASSLDIGYDTQYF. The chain is built from TRBV5-1 and TRBJ2-5, with D unclear. The CDR3 sequence is 14 residues long. With 0 bases removed from V and 8 bases from J, the gap between germline ends came to 14 bases. Germline loops: CDR1 SGHRS, CDR2 YFSETQ.